Presented here are 23 T cell receptor beta chains from one specimen sequenced in a study of cytomegalovirus exposure and HLA in healthy donors. The protocol was immunoSEQ multiplex PCR, while the TCRdb copy is restricted to in-frame clones and leaves out a portion. Of 100,000 to 150,000 clones listed, around 90% are singletons. Sequenced sample: PBMCs. The receptor source for this set is a woman aged 18-29 years in good health and CMV-seronegative.

The chain links TRBV27 to TRBJ2-1, with 9 bases matching TRBD2. Germline V gene lookup returns CDR1 MNHEY and CDR2 SMNVEV (reference sequence). The CDR3 runs 16 residues. The J segment lost 4 bases and the V segment lost 1 base, leaving 5 bases of the junction unmatched. The CDR3 region is CASSLLAGDKYNEQFF. The CDR3 coding sequence is TGTGCCAGCAGTTTATTAGCGGGAGATAAATACAATGAGCAGTTCTTC.

V gene TRBV6-1 combines with J gene TRBJ1-3; D gene ambiguous. CDR1 and CDR2 (germline): MNHNS, SASEGT. CDR3 size: 15 residues. The V end lost 2 bases, the J end lost 0 bases, and 8 bases lay between the germline ends. In DNA form, the CDR3 reads TGTGCCAGCAGTGAATTCAAATTCTCTGGAAACACCATATATTTT. Its protein is CASSEFKFSGNTIYF.

The sample holds one count of this clone. This chain uses TRBV7-9 with TRBJ2-1, with 7 bases aligning to TRBD2. The germline gives CDR1 SEHNR, CDR2 FQNEAQ (reference sequence). The J segment lost 6 bases and the V segment lost 8 bases, leaving 10 bases of the junction unmatched. The length of the CDR3 is 14 residues. CDR3 residues: CASGLGGGTNEQFF. DNA for the CDR3: TGTGCCAGCGGTCTTGGGGGAGGGACCAATGAGCAGTTCTTC.

CDR3: CASSQEYTGGLIYEQFF. The CDR3 bases are TGCGCCAGCAGCCAAGAATATACTGGCGGGTTGATCTATGAGCAGTTCTTC. The gene calls are TRBV4-1 and TRBJ2-1, with TRBD2 as a possible D gene (5 bases). CDR3 length: 17 residues. The V gene lost 0 bases and the J gene lost 8 bases, with 20 bases spanning the gap. The germline V gene has CDR1 MGHRA and CDR2 YSYEKL.

The chain is built from TRBV7-9 and TRBJ2-7, with TRBD1 matching 9 bases. V was pared by 3 bases and J by 4 bases, with 4 bases of the junction left unmatched. From germline, CDR1 is SEHNR and CDR2 FQNEAQ (reference sequence). CDR3 length: 14 residues. This CDR3 is CASSLGTGWYEQYF. CDR3 sequence (DNA): TGTGCCAGCAGCTTGGGGACAGGGTGGTACGAGCAGTACTTC.

The gene calls are TRBV6-1 and TRBJ2-7; 10 bases fit TRBD1. The CDR3 is 13 residues long. Per germline, CDR1 MNHNS and CDR2 SASEGT. V shed 6 bases, J shed 10 bases, and the junction held 9 bases outside the gene matches. The CDR3 DNA reads as TGTGCCAGCAGAAGACAGGGGGCTCCTAGTCAGTACTTC. This sequence encodes CASRRQGAPSQYF.

This chain links TRBV27 with TRBJ1-4; 9 bases line up with TRBD1. Trimming cost V 6 bases and J 8 bases; bases outside gene matches: 4. The CDR3 is made up of 13 amino acids. Per the germline V gene, CDR1 is MNHEY and CDR2 is SMNVEV (reference sequence). CDR3: CASSPTGGEKLFF. DNA of the CDR3: TGTGCCAGCAGCCCGACAGGGGGAGAAAAACTGTTTTTT. Filled out from reference TRBV27 and TRBJ1-4, the complete variable domain reads EAQVTQNPRYLITVTGKKLTVTCSQNMNHEYMSWYRQDPGLGLRQIYYSMNVEVTDKGDVPEGYKVSRKEKRNFPLILESPSPNQTSLYFCASSPTGGEKLFFGSGTQLSVL.

The chain uses TRBV6-5 and TRBJ1-2, with TRBD1 identical over 9 bases. V dropped 0 bases and J dropped 6; count of bases not matched to a gene: 5. The CDR3 has 15 residues. Germline CDR1 reads MNHEY; CDR2 reads SVGAGI. CDR3 nucleotide sequence: TGTGCCAGCAGTTACTCGTTTGGGACAGGGCATGGCTACACCTTC. Amino acids: CASSYSFGTGHGYTF.

This rearrangement joins TRBV5-1 to TRBJ2-3; TRBD2 is a possible D gene (5 bases). The CDR3 covers 15 residues. The germline CDR1 and CDR2 sequences are SGHRS and YFSETQ. Trimming cost V 1 base and J 1 base, with 10 bases left between them. As DNA, the CDR3 is TGCGCCAGCAGCTTGTCCGGGGAACGCACAGATACGCAGTATTTT. It encodes CASSLSGERTDTQYF.

This chain uses TRBV4-1 with TRBJ1-1, with 12 bases aligning to TRBD1. V was pared by 3 bases and J by 1 base, with 0 bases of the junction left unmatched. Germline assignment: CDR1 MGHRA and CDR2 YSYEKL. The CDR3 is 15 residues long. For the CDR3, the DNA is TGCGCCAGCAGCCAGGGACAGGGGGCGAACACTGAAGCTTTCTTT. Translating it yields CASSQGQGANTEAFF.

Only one count was recorded for this clone. The CDR3, as DNA: TGTGCCAGCAGCGCGGGACTAGGGGGCTACAATGAGCAGTTCTTC. It specifies CASSAGLGGYNEQFF. J is TRBJ2-1 and V is TRBV11-2; 8 nucleotides agree with TRBD2. In germline, CDR1 is SGHAT, CDR2 FQNNGV. The trim removed 5 bases at V and 3 bases at J, leaving 6 bases unmatched. The CDR3 spans 15 residues.

The gene calls are TRBV28 and TRBJ2-3, with 8 bases fitting TRBD1. Trimming took 3 bases from V and 3 from J; bases not matched to a gene: 5. Per the germline V gene, CDR1 is MDHEN and CDR2 is SYDVKM. The CDR3 contains 15 residues. CDR3 bases: TGTGCCAGCAGTTTTCAGGGGGCGCTGACAGATACGCAGTATTTT. This translates into CASSFQGALTDTQYF.

The chain joins TRBV6-5 to TRBJ2-7; 8 bases agree with TRBD2. V was clipped by 4 bases and J by 0 bases; unmatched bases: 8. Germline CDR1 reads MNHEY; CDR2 reads SVGAGI. CDR3 length equals 16 residues. As DNA, the CDR3 is TGTGCCAGCAGTTTATCCAGCGGGGGAGTCTCCTACGAGCAGTACTTC. This codes for CASSLSSGGVSYEQYF.

This clone was seen a single time. The V and J genes are TRBV5-6 and TRBJ2-1, with TRBD2 matching over 7 bases. The CDR3 runs 16 residues. After removal of 0 bases from V and 7 bases from J, the junction contained 10 bases not matched to a gene. The germline V gene has CDR1 SGHDT and CDR2 YYEEEE. Here the CDR3 DNA reads TGTGCCAGCAGCTTGGGAGCAGGGACTAAGAATAATGAGCAGTTCTTC. This sequence encodes CASSLGAGTKNNEQFF.

The rearrangement links TRBV4-1 to TRBJ2-7, with a tentative D call TRBD1 (6 bases). Germline V gene data show CDR1 as MGHRA and CDR2 as YSYEKL. This CDR3 region has 17 residues. The V gene lost 1 base and the J gene lost 0 bases, with 16 bases spanning the gap. CDR3 bases: TGCGCCAGCAGCCAAGGCTTCATCCCGGGACACTCCTACGAGCAGTACTTC. Its translation is CASSQGFIPGHSYEQYF.

This rearrangement joins TRBV4-1 to TRBJ2-7; 9 nucleotides line up with TRBD1. In germline, CDR1 is MGHRA, CDR2 YSYEKL. The CDR3 is 16 residues long. J was trimmed by 0 bases and V by 3 bases; bases with no gene match: 6. The DNA of the CDR3 is TGCGCCAGCAGCCAGGGGACAGGGACCATCTCCTACGAGCAGTACTTC. It specifies CASSQGTGTISYEQYF.

The rearrangement joins TRBV6-1 to TRBJ1-1; D not certain. CDR1 and CDR2 from the germline V gene are MNHNS and SASEGT. V was trimmed by 4 bases and J by 2 bases, leaving 8 bases between them. There are 13 residues in the CDR3. CDR3 loop: CASSVQFNTEAFF. The DNA of the CDR3 is TGTGCCAGCAGTGTGCAGTTTAACACTGAAGCTTTCTTT.

This clone appeared once. The chain is built from TRBV18 and TRBJ2-7, with a weak D call TRBD2 (6 bases). This CDR3 region has 14 residues. V lost 3 bases and J lost 5, with 14 bases in between. Germline CDR1 KGHSH, CDR2 LQKENI. The CDR3 loop is CASSPFSGGDEQYF. In DNA form, the CDR3 reads TGTGCCAGCTCACCCTTCTCCGGGGGTGACGAGCAGTACTTC.

This sequence joins TRBV13 and TRBJ2-7; tentatively, D is TRBD2 (6 bases). With 10 bases removed from V and 3 bases from J, the gap between germline ends came to 19 bases. CDR3 size: 14 residues. The germline V gene encodes CDR1 PRHDT and CDR2 FYEKMQ (reference sequence). The CDR3 DNA follows: TGTGCCACCCGAAGGGGACTCTCCAGCTACGAGCAGTACTTC. Amino acid sequence: CATRRGLSSYEQYF.

The rearrangement joins TRBV5-4 to TRBJ1-2, with D maybe TRBD1 (5 bases). This CDR3 is built from 12 residues. V was cut by 7 bases and J by 3 bases, with 10 bases left in between. The germline CDR1 and CDR2 sequences are SGHNT and YYREEE (reference sequence). Here the CDR3 reads CASGRDDYGYTF. In DNA, the CDR3 is TGTGCCAGCGGCAGGGATGACTATGGCTACACCTTC.

J is TRBJ2-2 and V is TRBV5-1, with 8 nucleotides matching TRBD2. V dropped 4 bases and J dropped 6; count of bases not matched to a gene: 11. There are 16 residues in the CDR3. Germline CDR1 reads SGHRS; CDR2 reads YFSETQ. CDR3 amino acids: CASSPPGQAGAGELFF. In nucleotides, the CDR3 is TGCGCCAGCAGCCCCCCGGGACAAGCGGGGGCCGGGGAGCTGTTTTTT.

The rearrangement uses TRBV11-2 and TRBJ2-7; D uncertain. The germline CDR1 and CDR2 sequences are SGHAT and FQNNGV. V lost 2 bases, J lost 3 bases, and 11 bases lay in between. This CDR3 spans 14 amino acids. Here the CDR3 reads CASSLNVRGYEQYF. The CDR3 coding sequence is TGTGCCAGCAGCTTAAATGTCCGAGGCTACGAGCAGTACTTC.

This clone was observed once. The chain uses TRBV7-6 and TRBJ1-1; D unclear. CDR3 length: 13 amino acids. Trimming pared 2 bases from V and 0 bases from J, leaving 4 bases between. In germline, CDR1 is SGHVS, CDR2 FNYEAQ. The CDR3 region has the DNA TGTGCCAGCAGCTTATCAGTGAACACTGAAGCTTTCTTT. Translated: CASSLSVNTEAFF.